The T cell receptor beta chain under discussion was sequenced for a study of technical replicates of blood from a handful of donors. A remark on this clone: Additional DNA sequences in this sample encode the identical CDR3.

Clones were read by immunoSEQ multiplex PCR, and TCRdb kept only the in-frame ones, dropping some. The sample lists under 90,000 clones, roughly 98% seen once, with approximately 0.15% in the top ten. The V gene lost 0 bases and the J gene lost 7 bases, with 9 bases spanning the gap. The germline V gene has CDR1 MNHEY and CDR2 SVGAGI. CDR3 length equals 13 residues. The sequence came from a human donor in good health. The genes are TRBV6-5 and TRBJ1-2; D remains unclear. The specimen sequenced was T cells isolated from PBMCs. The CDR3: CASSYSTGSGYTF. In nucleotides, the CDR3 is TGTGCCAGCAGTTACTCGACGGGGTCTGGCTACACCTTC.